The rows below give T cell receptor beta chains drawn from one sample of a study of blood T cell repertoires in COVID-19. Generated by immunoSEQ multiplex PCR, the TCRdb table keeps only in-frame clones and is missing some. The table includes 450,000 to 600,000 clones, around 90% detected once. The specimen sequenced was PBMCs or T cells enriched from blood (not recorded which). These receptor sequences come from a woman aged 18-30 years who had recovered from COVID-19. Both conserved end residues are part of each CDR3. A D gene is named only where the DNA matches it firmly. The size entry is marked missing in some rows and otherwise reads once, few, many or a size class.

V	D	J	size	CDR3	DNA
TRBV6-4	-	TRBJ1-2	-	CASSVGRPNSFGGYTF	TGTGCCAGCAGTGTTGGGAGACCGAATTCTTTTGGCGGCTACACCTTC
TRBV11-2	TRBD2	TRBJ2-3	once	CASSSGLMGGSTDTQYF	TGTGCCAGCAGCTCGGGACTGATGGGGGGGAGCACAGATACGCAGTATTTT
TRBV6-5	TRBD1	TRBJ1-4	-	CASRRTGGSEKLFF	TGTGCCAGCAGAAGGACAGGGGGGAGCGAAAAACTGTTTTTT
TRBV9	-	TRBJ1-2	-	CASSPDRNYGYTF	TGTGCCAGCAGCCCCGACAGGAACTATGGCTACACCTTC
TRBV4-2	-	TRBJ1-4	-	CASSQDPNEKLFF	TGTGCCAGCAGCCAAGATCCGAATGAAAAACTGTTTTTT
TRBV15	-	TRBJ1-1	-	CATGRALNTEAFF	TGTGCCACCGGGAGGGCGTTGAACACTGAAGCTTTCTTT
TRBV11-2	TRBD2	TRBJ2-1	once	CASTPTSGGSRNEQFF	TGTGCCAGCACCCCGACTAGCGGGGGCTCCCGCAATGAGCAGTTCTTC
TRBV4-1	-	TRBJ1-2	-	CASSQVPGGGAYGYTF	TGCGCCAGCAGCCAAGTCCCCGGTGGGGGGGCCTACGGCTACACCTTC
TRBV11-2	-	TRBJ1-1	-	CASSSWGPNTEAFF	TGTGCCAGCAGTTCTTGGGGCCCTAACACTGAAGCTTTCTTT
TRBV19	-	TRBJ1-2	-	CASSIEQGTFIRYGYTF	TGTGCCAGTAGTATAGAGCAGGGGACCTTCATTCGGTATGGCTACACCTTC
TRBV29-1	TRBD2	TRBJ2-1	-	CSVASGGAIEQFF	TGCAGCGTAGCTAGCGGGGGGGCAATAGAGCAGTTCTTC
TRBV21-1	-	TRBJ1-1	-	CASTSRGPGKEAFF	TGTGCCAGCACCTCGAGGGGGCCCGGGAAGGAAGCTTTCTTT
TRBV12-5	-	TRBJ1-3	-	CASGFVIEDSGPVDSGNTIYF	TGTGCTAGTGGTTTTGTTATCGAGGACAGCGGACCAGTTGACTCTGGAAACACCATATATTTT
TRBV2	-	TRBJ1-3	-	CASSMTQTGGNTIYF	TGTGCCAGCAGTATGACCCAAACAGGAGGAAACACCATATATTTT
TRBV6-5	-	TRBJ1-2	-	CASSPSPGGYGYTF	TGTGCCAGCAGTCCTTCTCCCGGGGGCTATGGCTACACCTTC
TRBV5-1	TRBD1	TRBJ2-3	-	CASTRTGRTDTQYF	TGCGCCAGCACCAGGACAGGGCGAACAGATACGCAGTATTTT
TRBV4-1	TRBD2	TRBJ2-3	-	CASSQGRGGTTDTQYF	TGCGCCAGCAGCCAAGGGCGCGGGGGGACAACAGATACGCAGTATTTT